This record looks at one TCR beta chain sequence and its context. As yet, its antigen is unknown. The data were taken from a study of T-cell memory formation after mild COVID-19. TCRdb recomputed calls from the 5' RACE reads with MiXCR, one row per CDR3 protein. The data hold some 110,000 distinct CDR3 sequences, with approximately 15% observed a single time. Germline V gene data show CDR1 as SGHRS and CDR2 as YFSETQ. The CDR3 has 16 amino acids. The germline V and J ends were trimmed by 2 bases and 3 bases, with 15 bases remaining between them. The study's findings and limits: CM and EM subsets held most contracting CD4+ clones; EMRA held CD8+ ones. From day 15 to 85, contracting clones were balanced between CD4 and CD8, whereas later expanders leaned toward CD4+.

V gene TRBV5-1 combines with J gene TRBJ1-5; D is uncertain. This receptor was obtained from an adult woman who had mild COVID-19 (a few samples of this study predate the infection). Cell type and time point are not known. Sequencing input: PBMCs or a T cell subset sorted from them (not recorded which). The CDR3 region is CASSFPPWGFNQPQHF. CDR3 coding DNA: TGCGCCAGCAGCTTCCCTCCTTGGGGTTTCAATCAGCCCCAGCATTTT.